Listed below are T cell receptor beta chains from one sample, sequenced in a study of shared clonotypes between healthy human individuals. Assay: immunoSEQ multiplex PCR; the TCRdb copy retains only in-frame clones and omits some. The table has 550,000 to 700,000 clones, less than 80% seen once. Sample: memory CD4+ T cells sorted from blood. Every receptor here comes from a woman aged 25 to 39 in good health. CDR3s include the opening cysteine and the closing phenylalanine or tryptophan. D genes are given only for firm matches. Some rows mark clone size as missing; the rest say once, few, many or name a class of expanded clone.

J,length,size,D,V,CDR3,DNA
TRBJ2-7,14,.,TRBD1,TRBV7-9,CASSADRETYEQYF,TGTGCCAGCAGCGCGGACAGGGAGACCTACGAGCAGTACTTC
TRBJ1-3,12,.,.,TRBV30,CAWSVTGDTIYF,TGTGCCTGGAGTGTAACGGGGGACACCATATATTTT
TRBJ1-4,14,.,.,TRBV6-5,CASRRDRTAEKLFF,TGTGCCAGCAGACGCGACAGGACGGCTGAAAAACTGTTTTTT
TRBJ1-1,17,.,.,TRBV6-4,CASSDLRASPRDPEAFF,TGTGCCAGCAGTGACTTACGGGCTTCCCCTCGGGACCCTGAAGCTTTCTTT
TRBJ1-1,14,.,TRBD1,TRBV7-9,CASSMRQGATEAFF,TGTGCCAGCAGCATGAGGCAGGGGGCTACTGAAGCTTTCTTT
TRBJ1-1,12,.,.,TRBV27,CASRVRDTEAFF,TGTGCCAGCAGGGTCCGGGACACTGAAGCTTTCTTT
TRBJ1-6,12,once,.,TRBV2,CASRTDNSPLHF,TGTGCCAGCAGGACAGATAATTCACCCCTCCACTTT
TRBJ1-3,16,.,.,TRBV13,CASSVGTPTSGNTIYF,TGTGCCAGCAGCGTCGGGACTCCTACCTCTGGAAACACCATATATTTT
TRBJ1-1,10,.,.,TRBV29-1,CSVVSVEAFF,TGCAGCGTTGTTTCAGTTGAAGCTTTCTTT
TRBJ2-7,17,many,.,TRBV1,CTSSQDETGGPPYEQYF,TGCACCAGCAGCCAAGATGAGACGGGAGGGCCTCCCTACGAGCAGTACTTC
TRBJ2-1,14,.,TRBD2,TRBV6-6,CASSRTRRFDEQFF,TGTGCCAGCAGTCGGACTAGACGTTTTGATGAGCAGTTCTTC
TRBJ2-7,16,.,.,TRBV6-1,CASSAGRTGTPYEQYF,TGTGCCAGCAGTGCTGGTAGAACCGGGACACCCTACGAGCAGTACTTC
TRBJ1-1,15,.,TRBD1,TRBV14,CASSLRQGRNTEAFF,TGTGCCAGCAGCTTAAGACAGGGACGGAACACTGAAGCTTTCTTT
TRBJ2-7,14,.,.,TRBV7-2,CASGPSAPRYEQYF,TGTGCCAGCGGACCTAGCGCCCCACGGTACGAGCAGTACTTC
TRBJ2-7,13,.,.,TRBV19,CASSTLTNSGQYF,TGTGCCAGTAGTACTCTTACGAATTCAGGGCAGTACTTC
TRBJ1-2,13,.,TRBD1,TRBV28,CASRKGTVYGYTF,TGTGCCAGCAGAAAAGGGACAGTCTATGGCTACACCTTC
TRBJ1-4,15,.,.,TRBV7-2,CASSFQGATNEKLFF,TGTGCCAGCAGCTTCCAGGGTGCAACTAATGAAAAACTGTTTTTT
TRBJ1-2,15,.,.,TRBV28,CASSLPRGINYGYTF,TGTGCCAGCAGTTTACCTCGGGGGATTAACTATGGCTACACCTTC
TRBJ1-1,12,.,TRBD1,TRBV6-1,CASRRGGLEAFF,TGTGCCAGCAGACGAGGGGGCCTTGAAGCTTTCTTT
TRBJ1-3,11,.,.,TRBV28,CASVTPNTIYF,TGTGCCAGCGTCACTCCGAACACCATATATTTT
TRBJ2-2,17,.,TRBD2,TRBV7-2,CASSFASTSGSTGELFF,TGTGCCAGCAGCTTCGCCTCGACTAGCGGGAGCACCGGGGAGCTGTTTTTT
TRBJ2-3,13,once,.,TRBV7-2,CASNSFKVDTQYF,TGTGCCAGCAACTCGTTCAAGGTAGATACGCAGTATTTT
TRBJ1-2,10,once,.,TRBV20-1,CSAPAYGYTF,TGCAGTGCCCCAGCCTATGGCTACACCTTC
TRBJ2-1,16,.,TRBD2,TRBV25-1,CASGPSGTSSYNEQFF,TGTGCCAGCGGACCTAGCGGGACTAGCTCCTACAATGAGCAGTTCTTC
TRBJ2-5,14,.,.,TRBV10-3,CAISDLTVQETQYF,TGTGCCATCAGTGACCTGACAGTCCAAGAGACCCAGTACTTC
TRBJ2-5,15,.,TRBD2,TRBV15,CATSPFPAGGETQYF,TGTGCCACCAGCCCATTCCCAGCGGGAGGTGAGACCCAGTACTTC
TRBJ2-7,12,.,.,TRBV29-1,CSVGGATYEQYF,TGCAGCGTTGGGGGCGCTACCTACGAGCAGTACTTC
TRBJ2-3,13,.,.,TRBV7-9,CASSLRGADTQYF,TGTGCCAGCAGCTTAAGGGGGGCAGATACGCAGTATTTT
TRBJ2-5,15,once,TRBD2,TRBV25-1,CASSESGGVQETQYF,TGTGCCAGCAGTGAATCGGGGGGAGTACAAGAGACCCAGTACTTC
TRBJ2-3,11,once,.,TRBV20-1,CKCFRPDTQYF,TGCAAGTGCTTTAGGCCAGATACGCAGTATTTT
TRBJ2-3,13,.,TRBD2,TRBV29-1,CSGYVGGTDTQYF,TGCAGCGGATACGTCGGGGGGACAGATACGCAGTATTTT
TRBJ2-3,18,.,.,TRBV18,CASSPTGLRTGLPDTQYF,TGTGCCAGCTCTCCCACGGGACTGAGAACCGGTCTCCCAGATACGCAGTATTTT
TRBJ1-5,12,few,.,TRBV2,CASKETDQPQHF,TGTGCCAGCAAAGAGACGGATCAGCCCCAGCATTTT
TRBJ2-5,18,.,TRBD1,TRBV11-2,CASSWTRRDSYHQETQYF,TGTGCCAGCAGCTGGACCCGCCGGGACAGCTACCACCAAGAGACCCAGTACTTC
TRBJ1-1,12,.,.,TRBV2,CASRPLTAEAFF,TGTGCCAGCCGACCGCTCACAGCCGAAGCTTTCTTT
TRBJ1-3,11,few,.,TRBV28,CASSSRNTIYF,TGTGCCAGCAGTTCCCGAAACACCATATATTTT
TRBJ1-5,13,.,TRBD1,TRBV10-3,CAIRGQDNQPQHF,TGTGCCATCAGGGGACAGGACAATCAGCCCCAGCATTTT
TRBJ2-5,15,.,.,TRBV15,CATSRDLSGEETQYF,TGTGCCACCAGCAGAGATTTATCCGGAGAAGAGACCCAGTACTTC
TRBJ2-1,14,few,TRBD2,TRBV15,CATSRGLAGEIEFF,TGTGCCACCAGCAGAGGTCTAGCGGGAGAAATCGAGTTCTTC
TRBJ1-2,16,.,TRBD1,TRBV19,CASSISWTGRNYGYTF,TGTGCCAGTAGTATCTCCTGGACAGGCCGTAACTATGGCTACACCTTC
TRBJ2-7,15,.,TRBD2,TRBV11-3,CASSSGTSGINEQYF,TGTGCCAGCAGCTCCGGGACTAGCGGGATCAACGAGCAGTACTTC
TRBJ2-3,11,.,.,TRBV5-6,CASSLLDTQYF,TGTGCCAGCAGCTTGTTAGATACGCAGTATTTT
TRBJ1-1,16,.,TRBD1,TRBV19,CASRLFSGTGGAEAFF,TGTGCCAGTAGACTTTTTTCCGGGACAGGGGGCGCGGAAGCTTTCTTT
TRBJ2-2,17,many,TRBD1,TRBV5-1,CASSYDPGQPLDGELFF,TGCGCCAGCAGCTACGACCCGGGACAGCCTCTTGACGGGGAGCTGTTTTTT
TRBJ2-1,15,.,TRBD2,TRBV5-1,CASSAGLAGHNEQFF,TGCGCCAGCAGCGCTGGACTAGCGGGTCACAATGAGCAGTTCTTC
TRBJ1-5,17,.,.,TRBV19,CATSWAGGPNSNQPQHF,TGTGCCACCTCGTGGGCGGGGGGTCCAAATAGCAATCAGCCCCAGCATTTT
TRBJ1-3,15,.,.,TRBV25-1,CASSVNGAGGNTIYF,TGTGCCAGCAGTGTAAACGGGGCGGGTGGAAACACCATATATTTT
TRBJ2-7,18,.,TRBD2,TRBV28,CASSSLGLAVEGGLEQYF,TGTGCCAGCAGTTCCCTGGGACTAGCGGTTGAAGGGGGTCTCGAGCAGTACTTC
TRBJ2-1,15,few,TRBD2,TRBV19,CASTVSGSTYNEQFF,TGTGCCAGTACCGTTAGCGGGAGCACCTACAATGAGCAGTTCTTC
TRBJ2-2,12,.,TRBD1,TRBV19,CASGTANGELFF,TGTGCCTCCGGGACAGCGAACGGGGAGCTGTTTTTT
TRBJ2-5,15,.,.,TRBV7-2,CASSLLGREAETQYF,TGTGCCAGCAGCTTATTGGGCAGGGAGGCAGAGACCCAGTACTTC
TRBJ2-7,15,once,TRBD1,TRBV19,CASRADRSSSYEQYF,TGTGCCAGTAGGGCGGACAGGTCTTCGTCCTACGAGCAGTACTTC
TRBJ2-2,17,.,TRBD2,TRBV28,CASSLKGLAVNTGELFF,TGTGCCAGCAGTTTGAAAGGCCTAGCGGTGAACACCGGGGAGCTGTTTTTT
TRBJ2-3,14,few,.,TRBV19,CASSIQQGTDTQYF,TGTGCCAGTAGTATACAGCAGGGCACAGATACGCAGTATTTT
TRBJ2-5,14,many,.,TRBV5-1,CASSHLGGWETQYF,TGCGCCAGCAGCCACCTCGGAGGTTGGGAGACCCAGTACTTC
TRBJ1-1,13,.,.,TRBV27,CASRRRPNTEAFF,TGTGCCAGCAGGAGAAGGCCCAACACTGAAGCTTTCTTT
TRBJ2-3,16,.,.,TRBV29-1,CSVATPGHYSTDTQYF,TGCAGCGTTGCAACCCCGGGACACTATAGCACAGATACGCAGTATTTT
TRBJ2-3,14,.,.,TRBV27,CASSLSRPTDTQYF,TGTGCCAGCAGTTTATCGAGACCGACAGATACGCAGTATTTT
TRBJ2-3,16,.,TRBD1,TRBV4-2,CASSQERGLLTDTQYF,TGTGCCAGCAGCCAAGAGAGGGGGCTACTCACAGATACGCAGTATTTT